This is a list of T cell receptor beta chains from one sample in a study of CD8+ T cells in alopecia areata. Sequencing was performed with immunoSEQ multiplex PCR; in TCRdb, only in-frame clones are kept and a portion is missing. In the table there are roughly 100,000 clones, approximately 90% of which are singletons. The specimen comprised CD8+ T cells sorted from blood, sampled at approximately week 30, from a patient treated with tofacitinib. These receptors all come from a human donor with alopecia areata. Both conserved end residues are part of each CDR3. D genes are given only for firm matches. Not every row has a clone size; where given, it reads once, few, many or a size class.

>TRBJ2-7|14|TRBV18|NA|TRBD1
TGTGCCAGCTCACCAAAGACAGGGGACAACGAGCAGTACTTC
CASSPKTGDNEQYF
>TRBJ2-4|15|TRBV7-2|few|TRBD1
TGTGCCAGCAGGTTAAAAGGGGACAGGAAGGGACCTCAGTACTTC
CASRLKGDRKGPQYF
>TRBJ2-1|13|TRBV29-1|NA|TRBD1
TGCAGCGCCGGACAGGGGTCCTACAATGAGCAGTTCTTC
CSAGQGSYNEQFF
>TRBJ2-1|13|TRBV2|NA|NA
TGTGCCGGCATCTCCGAAGGAAAAAATGAGCAGTTCTTC
CAGISEGKNEQFF
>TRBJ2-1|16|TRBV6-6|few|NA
TGTGCCAGCAGTTCAGACCGGGATGTGATGGACAATGAGCAGTTCTTC
CASSSDRDVMDNEQFF
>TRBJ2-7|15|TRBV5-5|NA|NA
TGTGCCAGCAGCTTGATGTACCAGGGGAGGTTCGAGCAGTACTTC
CASSLMYQGRFEQYF
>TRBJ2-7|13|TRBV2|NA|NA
TGTGCCACGCTACTCCAAGGGAGTGACGAGCAGTACTTC
CATLLQGSDEQYF
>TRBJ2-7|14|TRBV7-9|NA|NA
TGTGCCAGCAGCTCGCTGGAGGGAAACTACGAGCAGTACTTC
CASSSLEGNYEQYF
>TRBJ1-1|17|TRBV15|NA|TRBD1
TGTGCCACCAGCAGAGATCAGGGGGCCGTGATGAACACTGAAGCTTTCTTT
CATSRDQGAVMNTEAFF
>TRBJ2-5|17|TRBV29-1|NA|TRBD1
TGCAGCGTTGAAGACCCGCACGCAGGGGGCGCAACAGAGACCCAGTACTTC
CSVEDPHAGGATETQYF
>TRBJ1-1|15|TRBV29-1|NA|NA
TGCAGCGTTAACACCGGGACACCATTGAACACTGAAGCTTTCTTT
CSVNTGTPLNTEAFF
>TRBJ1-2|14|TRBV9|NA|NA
TGTGCCAGCAGCGTAGAGGGGGACAACTATGGCTACACCTTC
CASSVEGDNYGYTF
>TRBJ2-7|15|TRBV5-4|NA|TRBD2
TGTGCCAGCAGCAAGACTAGCGGGGGGCCGTACGAGCAGTACTTC
CASSKTSGGPYEQYF
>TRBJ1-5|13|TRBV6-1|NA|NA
TGTGCCAGCAGTGAATGGGGGGATCAGCCCCAGCATTTT
CASSEWGDQPQHF
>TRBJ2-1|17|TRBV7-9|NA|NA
TGTGCCAGCAGCTTAGTATCGGTAACAGGCTCCTACAATGAGCAGTTCTTC
CASSLVSVTGSYNEQFF
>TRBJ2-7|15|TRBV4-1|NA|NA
TGCGCCAGCAGCCAAGTTATATCGAACAACTACGAGCAGTACTTC
CASSQVISNNYEQYF
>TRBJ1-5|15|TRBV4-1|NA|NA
TGCGCCAGCAGCCAACACTCCAGCGGGAATCAGCCCCAGCATTTT
CASSQHSSGNQPQHF
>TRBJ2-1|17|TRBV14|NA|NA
TGTGCCAGCAGCGATTACAAGCGCCCGAGCTCCTACAATGAGCAGTTCTTC
CASSDYKRPSSYNEQFF
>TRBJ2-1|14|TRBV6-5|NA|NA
TGTGCCAGCAGTTATTCCGGGCTTCAAAATGAGCAGTTCTTC
CASSYSGLQNEQFF
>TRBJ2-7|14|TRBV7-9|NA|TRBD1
TGTGCCAGCAGCAATTTACAGGGGGGCGACGAGCAGTACTTC
CASSNLQGGDEQYF
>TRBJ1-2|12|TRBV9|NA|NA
TGTGCCAGCAGCGACAGGAGCTATGGCTACACCTTC
CASSDRSYGYTF
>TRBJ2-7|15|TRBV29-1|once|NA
TGCAGCGTTGAAACTCCGGGGCAGATCCCCTACGAGCAGTACTTC
CSVETPGQIPYEQYF
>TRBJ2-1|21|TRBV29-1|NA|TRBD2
TGCAGCGTTGGTTTACCGGGACTAGCGGGGGGGCGCCCTAGCTCCTACAATGAGCAGTTCTTC
CSVGLPGLAGGRPSSYNEQFF
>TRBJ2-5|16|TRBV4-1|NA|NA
TGCGCCAGCAGCCAAGAAATAGGGGAGTACCAAGAGACCCAGTACTTC
CASSQEIGEYQETQYF
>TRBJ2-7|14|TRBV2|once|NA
TGTGCCAGCAGTGGCGGGACGGCCGCCTACGAGCAGTACTTC
CASSGGTAAYEQYF
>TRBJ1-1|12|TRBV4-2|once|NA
TGTGCCAGCAGCCAAGATATGGGGGAAGCTTTCTTT
CASSQDMGEAFF
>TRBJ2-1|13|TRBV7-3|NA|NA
TGTGCCAGCAGTCGCAGACTCATCGATGAGCAGTTCTTC
CASSRRLIDEQFF
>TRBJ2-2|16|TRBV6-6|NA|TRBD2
TGTGCCAGCAGTTACTTCAGTCTAGCGGAGACCGGGGAGCTGTTTTTT
CASSYFSLAETGELFF
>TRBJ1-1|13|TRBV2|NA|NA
TGTGCCAGCATAGGTGCCATGAACACTGAAGCTTTCTTT
CASIGAMNTEAFF
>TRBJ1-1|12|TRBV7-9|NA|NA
TGTGCCAGCAGCTTAGCTCGGTCTGAAGCTTTCTTT
CASSLARSEAFF
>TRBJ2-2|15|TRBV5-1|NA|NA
TGCGCCAGCAGCTCCGGGACAAGATACACCGGGGAGCTGTTTTTT
CASSSGTRYTGELFF
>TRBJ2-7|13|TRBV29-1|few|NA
TGCAGCGTTGGACAGCCCCTCGTAGAGGAGCAGTACTTC
CSVGQPLVEEQYF
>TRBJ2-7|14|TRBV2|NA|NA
TGTGCCAGCAGTGAGAAAATCCGGTCCTACGAGCAGTACTTC
CASSEKIRSYEQYF
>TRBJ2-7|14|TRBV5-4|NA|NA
TGTGCCAGCAGCTTGGAGAGGGGGGACTACGAGCAGTACTTC
CASSLERGDYEQYF
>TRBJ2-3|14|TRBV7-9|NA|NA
TGTGCCAGCAGCCCAGAAGCGTCGGGAGATACGCAGTATTTT
CASSPEASGDTQYF
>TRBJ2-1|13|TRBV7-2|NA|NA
TGTGCCAGCAGCTTAGAACTAGACAATGAGCAGTTCTTC
CASSLELDNEQFF
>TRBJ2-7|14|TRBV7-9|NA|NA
TGTGCCAGCAGCTTAGCGTCGGGAAACTACGAGCAGTACTTC
CASSLASGNYEQYF
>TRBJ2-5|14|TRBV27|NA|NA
TGTGCCAGCAGTCTAGGGAGCAGATACGAGACCCAGTACTTC
CASSLGSRYETQYF
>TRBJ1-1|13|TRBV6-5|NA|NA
TGTGCCAGCAGTTTGGTCCTGAACACTGAAGCTTTCTTT
CASSLVLNTEAFF
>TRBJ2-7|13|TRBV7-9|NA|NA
TGTGCCAGCAGCCCAACAGGGTCCCTCGAGCAGTACTTC
CASSPTGSLEQYF
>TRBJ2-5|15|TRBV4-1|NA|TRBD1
TGCGCCAGCAGCCAAGAAAACAGGGGGCAAGAGACCCAGTACTTC
CASSQENRGQETQYF
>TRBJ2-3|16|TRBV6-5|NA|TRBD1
TGTGCCAGCAGTTACAAAGGGGGACAGGAATCCGATACGCAGTATTTT
CASSYKGGQESDTQYF
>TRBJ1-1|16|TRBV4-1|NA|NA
TGCGCCAGCAGCCAAGTTATTTCCGATATGAACACTGAAGCTTTCTTT
CASSQVISDMNTEAFF
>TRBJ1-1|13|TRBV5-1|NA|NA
TGCGCCAGCAGCGACAGTCCTGACACTGAAGCTTTCTTT
CASSDSPDTEAFF
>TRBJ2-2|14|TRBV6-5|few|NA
TGTGCCAGCAGACCTACAGGGAACACCGGGGAGCTGTTTTTT
CASRPTGNTGELFF
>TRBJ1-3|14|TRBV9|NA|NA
TGTGCCAGCAGCCCCAGCGGGGCGGTGGACACCATATATTTT
CASSPSGAVDTIYF
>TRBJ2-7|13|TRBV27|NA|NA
TGTGCCAGCAGTTGGGGGGCCGGATACGAGCAGTACTTC
CASSWGAGYEQYF
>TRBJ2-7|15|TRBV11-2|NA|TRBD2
TGTGCCAGCAGCTTAGGACTAGCGGGCTCCTACGAGCAGTACTTC
CASSLGLAGSYEQYF
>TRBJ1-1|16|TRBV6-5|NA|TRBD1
TGTGCCAGCAGTTACTCGACAGGGCGGCTGAACACTGAAGCTTTCTTT
CASSYSTGRLNTEAFF
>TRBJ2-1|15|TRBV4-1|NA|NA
TGCGCCAGCAGCCAAGACAGGCAAGAATACAATGAGCAGTTCTTC
CASSQDRQEYNEQFF
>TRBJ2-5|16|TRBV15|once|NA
TGTGCCACCAGCCCGGACCACGGGACTTTCTCGAAGACCCAGTACTTC
CATSPDHGTFSKTQYF
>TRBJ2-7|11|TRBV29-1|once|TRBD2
TGCAGCGTTGAAGTTAGCGGGAGCCAGTACTTC
CSVEVSGSQYF
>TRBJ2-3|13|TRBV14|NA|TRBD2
TGTGCCAGCAGCCGGGACTACCCAGATACGCAGTATTTT
CASSRDYPDTQYF
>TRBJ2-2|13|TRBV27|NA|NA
TGTGCCAGCAGTTTTGTGGGCCCCGGGGAGCTGTTTTTT
CASSFVGPGELFF
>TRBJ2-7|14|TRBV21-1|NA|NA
TGTGCCAGCAGGACTAGCGGTATTCTATGCAAGCAGTACTTC
CASRTSGILCKQYF
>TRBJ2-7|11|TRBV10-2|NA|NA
TGCGCCGCTGGGGACTCCTACGAGCAGTACTTC
CAAGDSYEQYF